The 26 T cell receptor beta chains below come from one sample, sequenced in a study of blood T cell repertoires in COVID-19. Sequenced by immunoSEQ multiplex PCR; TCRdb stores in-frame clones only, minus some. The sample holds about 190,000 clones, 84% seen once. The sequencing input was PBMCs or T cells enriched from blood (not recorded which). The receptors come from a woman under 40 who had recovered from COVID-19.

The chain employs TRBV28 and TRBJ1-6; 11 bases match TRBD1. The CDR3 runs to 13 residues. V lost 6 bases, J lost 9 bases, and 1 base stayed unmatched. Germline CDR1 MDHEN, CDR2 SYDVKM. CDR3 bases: TGTGCCAGCAGAGGGACAGGGGGTTCACCCCTCCACTTT. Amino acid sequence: CASRGTGGSPLHF.

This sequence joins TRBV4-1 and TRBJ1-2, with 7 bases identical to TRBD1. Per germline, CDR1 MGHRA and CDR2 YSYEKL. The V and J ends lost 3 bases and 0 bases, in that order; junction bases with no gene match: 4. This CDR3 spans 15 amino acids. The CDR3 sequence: CASSQGQLANYGYTF. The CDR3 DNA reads TGCGCCAGCAGCCAGGGACAGTTAGCTAACTATGGCTACACCTTC.

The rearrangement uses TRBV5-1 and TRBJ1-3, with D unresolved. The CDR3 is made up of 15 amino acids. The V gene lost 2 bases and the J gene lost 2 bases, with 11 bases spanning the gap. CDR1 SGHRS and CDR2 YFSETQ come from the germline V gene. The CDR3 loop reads CASSFSVSAGNTIYF. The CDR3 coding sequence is TGCGCCAGCAGCTTTAGCGTGTCGGCTGGAAACACCATATATTTT.

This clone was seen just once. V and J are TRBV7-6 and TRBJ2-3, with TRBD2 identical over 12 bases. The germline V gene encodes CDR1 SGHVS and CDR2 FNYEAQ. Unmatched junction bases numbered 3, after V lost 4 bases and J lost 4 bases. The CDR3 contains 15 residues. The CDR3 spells CASSWTSGIADTQYF. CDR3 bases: TGTGCCAGCAGCTGGACTAGCGGGATCGCAGATACGCAGTATTTT.

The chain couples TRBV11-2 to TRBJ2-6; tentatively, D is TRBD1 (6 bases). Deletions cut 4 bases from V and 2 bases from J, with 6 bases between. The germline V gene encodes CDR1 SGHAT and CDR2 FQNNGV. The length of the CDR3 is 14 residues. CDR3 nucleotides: TGTGCCAGCAGCTCAGGGGCTGGGGCCAACGTCCTGACTTTC. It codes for CASSSGAGANVLTF.

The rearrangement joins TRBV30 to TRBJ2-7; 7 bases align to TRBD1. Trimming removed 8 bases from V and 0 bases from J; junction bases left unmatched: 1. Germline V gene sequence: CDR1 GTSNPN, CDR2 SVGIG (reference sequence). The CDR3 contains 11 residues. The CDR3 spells CAGQVSYEQYF. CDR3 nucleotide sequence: TGTGCCGGACAGGTCTCCTACGAGCAGTACTTC.

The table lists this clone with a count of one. CDR3 loop: CSAGLGAATNEKLFF. In nucleotides, the CDR3 is TGCAGCGCAGGACTGGGTGCTGCAACTAATGAAAAACTGTTTTTT. The V call is TRBV29-1, the J call TRBJ1-4; D remains unclear. V lost 7 bases and J lost 0, with 15 bases in between. This CDR3 has 15 amino acids. Germline CDR1 and CDR2: SQVTM and ANQGSEA.

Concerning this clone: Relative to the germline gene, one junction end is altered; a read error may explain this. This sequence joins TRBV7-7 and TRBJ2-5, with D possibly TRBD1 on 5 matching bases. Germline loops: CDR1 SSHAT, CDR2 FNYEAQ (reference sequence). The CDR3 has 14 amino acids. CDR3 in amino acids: CASSSQSSGETQYF. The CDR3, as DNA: TGTGCTAGCAGCTCCCAATCCTCAGGGGAGACCCAGTACTTC.

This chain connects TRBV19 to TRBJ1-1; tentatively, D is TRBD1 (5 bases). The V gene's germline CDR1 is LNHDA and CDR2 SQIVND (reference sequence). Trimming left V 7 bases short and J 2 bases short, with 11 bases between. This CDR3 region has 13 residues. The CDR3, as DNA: TGTGCCAGTAAAAGACAGAGTAACACTGAAGCTTTCTTT. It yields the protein CASKRQSNTEAFF.

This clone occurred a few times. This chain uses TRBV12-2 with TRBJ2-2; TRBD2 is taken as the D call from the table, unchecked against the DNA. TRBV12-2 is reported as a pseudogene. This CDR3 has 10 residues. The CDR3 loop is CASGTGELFF. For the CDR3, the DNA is TGTGCAAGCGGCACCGGGGAGCTGTTTTTT.

The CDR3 bases are TGTGCCAGCAGCTTGAGCGGAGGCTCTGGGGCCAACGTCCTGACTTTC. Residues: CASSLSGGSGANVLTF. The chain employs TRBV7-2 and TRBJ2-6; TRBD2 is a possible D gene (5 bases). Between the trimmed V and J ends, which lost 3 bases and 0 bases, there was a span of 9 bases. Germline V gives CDR1 SGHTA, CDR2 FQGNSA. The CDR3 contains 16 residues.

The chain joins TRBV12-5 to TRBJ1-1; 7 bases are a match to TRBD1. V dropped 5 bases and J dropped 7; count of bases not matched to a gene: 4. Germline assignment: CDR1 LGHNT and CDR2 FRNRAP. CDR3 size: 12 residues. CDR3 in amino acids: CASGNRQGEAFF. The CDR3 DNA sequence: TGTGCTAGTGGTAACCGACAGGGTGAAGCTTTCTTT.

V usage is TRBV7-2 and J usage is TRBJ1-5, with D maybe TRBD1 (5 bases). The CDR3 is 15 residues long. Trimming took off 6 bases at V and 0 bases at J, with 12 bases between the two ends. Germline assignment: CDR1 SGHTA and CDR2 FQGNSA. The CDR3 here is CASRLGGISNQPQHF. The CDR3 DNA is TGTGCCAGCAGGCTGGGGGGGATTAGCAATCAGCCCCAGCATTTT. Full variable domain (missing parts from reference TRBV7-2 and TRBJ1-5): GAGVSQSPSNKVTEKGKDVELRCDPISGHTALYWYRQSLGQGLEFLIYFQGNSAPDKSGLPSDRFSAERTGGSVSTLTIQRTQQEDSAVYLCASRLGGISNQPQHFGDGTRLSIL.

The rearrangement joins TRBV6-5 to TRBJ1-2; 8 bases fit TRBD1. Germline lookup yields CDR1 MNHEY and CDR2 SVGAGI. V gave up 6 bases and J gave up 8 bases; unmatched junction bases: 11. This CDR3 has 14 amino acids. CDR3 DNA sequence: TGTGCCAGCAGACCTATTCGACAGGGGATCGGCTACACCTTC. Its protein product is CASRPIRQGIGYTF.

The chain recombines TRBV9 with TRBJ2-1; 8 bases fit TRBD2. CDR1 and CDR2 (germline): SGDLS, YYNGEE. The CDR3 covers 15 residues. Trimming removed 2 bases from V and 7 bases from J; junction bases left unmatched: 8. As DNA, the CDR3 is TGTGCCAGCAGCGTTAGCGGGATCTTAGGTAATGAGCAGTTCTTC. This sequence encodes CASSVSGILGNEQFF.

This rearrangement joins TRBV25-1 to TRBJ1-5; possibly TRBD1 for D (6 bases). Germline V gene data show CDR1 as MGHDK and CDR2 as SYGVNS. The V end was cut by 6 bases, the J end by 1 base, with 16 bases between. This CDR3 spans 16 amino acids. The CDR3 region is CASSNPQGCSNQPQHF. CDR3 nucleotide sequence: TGTGCCAGCAGCAACCCACAGGGATGCAGCAATCAGCCCCAGCATTTT.

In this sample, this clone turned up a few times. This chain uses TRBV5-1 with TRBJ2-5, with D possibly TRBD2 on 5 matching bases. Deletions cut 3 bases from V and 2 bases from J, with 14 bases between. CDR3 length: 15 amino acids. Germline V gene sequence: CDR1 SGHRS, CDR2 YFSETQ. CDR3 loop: CASSSTPGFQETQYF. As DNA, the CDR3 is TGCGCCAGCAGCTCAACTCCGGGATTTCAAGAGACCCAGTACTTC.

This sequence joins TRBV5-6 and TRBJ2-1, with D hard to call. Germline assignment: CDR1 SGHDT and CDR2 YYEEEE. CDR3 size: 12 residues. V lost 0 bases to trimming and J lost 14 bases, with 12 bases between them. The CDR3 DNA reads TGTGCCAGCAGCTTGGCCTCGGCCGAGGAGTTCTTC. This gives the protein CASSLASAEEFF.

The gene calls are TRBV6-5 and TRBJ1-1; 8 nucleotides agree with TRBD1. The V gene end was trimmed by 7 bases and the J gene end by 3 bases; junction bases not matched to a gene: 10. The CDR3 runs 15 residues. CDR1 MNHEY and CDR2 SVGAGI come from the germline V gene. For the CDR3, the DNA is TGTGCCAGCAAAAAACGGACAGGGCTGGACACTGAAGCTTTCTTT. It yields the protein CASKKRTGLDTEAFF.

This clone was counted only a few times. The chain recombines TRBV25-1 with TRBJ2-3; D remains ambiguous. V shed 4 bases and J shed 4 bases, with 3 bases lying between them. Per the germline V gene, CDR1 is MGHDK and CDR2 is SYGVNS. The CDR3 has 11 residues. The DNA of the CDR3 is TGTGCCAGCAGTGCAGCAGATACGCAGTATTTT. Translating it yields CASSAADTQYF.

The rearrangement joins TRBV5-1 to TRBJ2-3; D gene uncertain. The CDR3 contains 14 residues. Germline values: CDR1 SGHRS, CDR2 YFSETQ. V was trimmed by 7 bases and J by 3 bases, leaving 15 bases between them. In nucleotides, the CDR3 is TGCGCCAGCTCTGCGGTCGACCAAACAGATACGCAGTATTTT. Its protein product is CASSAVDQTDTQYF.

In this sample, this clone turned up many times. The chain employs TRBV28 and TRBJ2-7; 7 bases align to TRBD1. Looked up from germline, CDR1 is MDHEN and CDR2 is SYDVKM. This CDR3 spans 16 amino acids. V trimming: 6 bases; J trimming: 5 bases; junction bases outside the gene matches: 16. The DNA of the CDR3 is TGTGCCAGCAGGGGGAGTGTACGGACAGGTATCCACGAGCAGTACTTC. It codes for CASRGSVRTGIHEQYF.

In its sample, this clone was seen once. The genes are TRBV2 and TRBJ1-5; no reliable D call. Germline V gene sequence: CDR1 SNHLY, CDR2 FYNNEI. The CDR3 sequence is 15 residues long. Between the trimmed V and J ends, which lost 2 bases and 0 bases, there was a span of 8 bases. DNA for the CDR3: TGTGCCAGCAGTGAAATCAGCGTTAGCAATCAGCCCCAGCATTTT. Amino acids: CASSEISVSNQPQHF.

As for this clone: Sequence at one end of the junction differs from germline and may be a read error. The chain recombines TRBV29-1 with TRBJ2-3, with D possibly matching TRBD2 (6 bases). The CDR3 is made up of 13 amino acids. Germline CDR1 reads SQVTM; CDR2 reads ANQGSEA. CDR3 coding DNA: TGCAGCGTTGAAGATCAAGTAGCGGACCTCGGAGGTTTT. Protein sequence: CSVEDQVADLGGF.

The CDR3 sequence: CASSLSLAGVYEQYF. For the CDR3, the DNA is TGTGCCAGCAGCTTATCGCTAGCGGGAGTCTACGAGCAGTACTTC. The J gene is TRBJ2-7, the V gene TRBV7-2; the match to TRBD2 covers 10 bases. Germline-derived CDR1 and CDR2 are SGHTA and FQGNSA. CDR3 size: 15 residues. The V and J ends lost 2 bases and 3 bases, in that order; junction bases with no gene match: 4.

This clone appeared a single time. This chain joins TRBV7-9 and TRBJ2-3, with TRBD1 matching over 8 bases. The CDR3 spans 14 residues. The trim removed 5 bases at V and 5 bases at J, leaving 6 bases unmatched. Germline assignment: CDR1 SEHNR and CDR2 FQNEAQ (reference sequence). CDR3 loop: CASSQDRAGDTQYF. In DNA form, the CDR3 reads TGTGCCAGCAGCCAGGACAGGGCTGGAGATACGCAGTATTTT.